This note documents a single T cell receptor beta chain sequence. The sample belongs to a study of T-cell reconstitution after alpha-beta-depleted transplantation in children. V dropped 5 bases and J dropped 2 bases, with 16 bases sitting between them. This CDR3 is built from 15 residues. Germline lookup yields CDR1 SGHTA and CDR2 FQGTGA. Unique molecular identifiers were incorporated into the prepared TCRbeta library. TCRdb redid the calling of the PCR reads with MiXCR, one entry per CDR3 protein. The sample includes 500,000 to 600,000 distinct CDR3 sequences, about a quarter of them seen just once. The genes are TRBV7-3 and TRBJ2-7, with a possible D match to TRBD1 (6 bases). Sequencing was performed on PBMCs, taken before TCRalphabeta/CD19-depleted stem cell transplant. The clonotype originates from a boy younger than two with Wiskott-Aldrich syndrome, due to receive a stem cell transplant. The CDR3 DNA follows: TGTGCCAGCAGCCGGAGGACAGTGGGCCCCTACGAGCAGTACTTC. Residues: CASSRRTVGPYEQYF.